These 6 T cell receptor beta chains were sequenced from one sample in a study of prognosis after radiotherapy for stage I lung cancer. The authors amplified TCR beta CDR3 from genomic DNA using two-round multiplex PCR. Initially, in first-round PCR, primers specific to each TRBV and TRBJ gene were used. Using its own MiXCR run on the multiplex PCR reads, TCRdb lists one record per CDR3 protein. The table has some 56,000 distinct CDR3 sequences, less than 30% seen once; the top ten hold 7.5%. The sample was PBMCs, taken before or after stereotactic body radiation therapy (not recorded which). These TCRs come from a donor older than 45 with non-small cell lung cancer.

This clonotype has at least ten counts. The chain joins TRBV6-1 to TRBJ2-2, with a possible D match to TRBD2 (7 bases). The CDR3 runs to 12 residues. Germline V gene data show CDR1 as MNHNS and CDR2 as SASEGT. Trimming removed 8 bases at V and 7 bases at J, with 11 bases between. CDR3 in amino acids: CASRGAVGELFF. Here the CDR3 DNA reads TGTGCCAGCCGGGGGGCCGTCGGGGAGCTGTTTTTT.

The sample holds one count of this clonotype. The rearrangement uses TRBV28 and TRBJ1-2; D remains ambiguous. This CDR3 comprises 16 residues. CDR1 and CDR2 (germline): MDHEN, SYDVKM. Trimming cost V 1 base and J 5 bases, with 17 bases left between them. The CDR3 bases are TGTGCCAGCAGTTTATTACAACAGACTTTCGCTTATGGCTACACCTTC. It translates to CASSLLQQTFAYGYTF.

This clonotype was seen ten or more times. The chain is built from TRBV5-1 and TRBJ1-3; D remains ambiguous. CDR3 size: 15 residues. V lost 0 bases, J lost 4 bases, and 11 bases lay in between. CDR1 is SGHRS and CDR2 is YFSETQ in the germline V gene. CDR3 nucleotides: TGCGCCAGCAGCTTGGACCTCTTGGGAGGAAACACCATATATTTT. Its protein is CASSLDLLGGNTIYF.

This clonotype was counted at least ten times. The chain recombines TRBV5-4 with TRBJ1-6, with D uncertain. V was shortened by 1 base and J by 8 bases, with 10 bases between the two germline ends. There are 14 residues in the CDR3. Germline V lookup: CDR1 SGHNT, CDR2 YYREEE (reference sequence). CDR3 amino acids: CASSLWLTDSPLHF. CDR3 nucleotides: TGTGCCAGCAGCTTGTGGCTGACGGATTCACCCCTCCACTTT. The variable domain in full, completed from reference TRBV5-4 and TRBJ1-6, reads ETGVTQSPTHLIKTRGQQVTLRCSSQSGHNTVSWYQQALGQGPQFIFQYYREEENGRGNFPPRFSGLQFPNYSSELNVNALELDDSALYLCASSLWLTDSPLHFGNGTRLTVT.

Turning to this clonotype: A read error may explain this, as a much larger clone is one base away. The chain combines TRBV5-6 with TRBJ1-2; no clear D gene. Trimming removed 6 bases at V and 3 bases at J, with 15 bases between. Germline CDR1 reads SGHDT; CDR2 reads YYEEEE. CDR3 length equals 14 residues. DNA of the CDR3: TGTGCCAGCACCCGATGGGAGACATACTATGGCTACACCTTC. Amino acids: CASTRWETYYGYTF.

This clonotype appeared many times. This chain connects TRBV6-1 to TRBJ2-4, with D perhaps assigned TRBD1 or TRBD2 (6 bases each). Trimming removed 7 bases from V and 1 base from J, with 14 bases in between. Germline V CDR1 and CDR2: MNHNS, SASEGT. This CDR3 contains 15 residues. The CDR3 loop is CASTGAPAAKNIQYF. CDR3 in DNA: TGTGCCAGCACGGGGGCACCAGCCGCCAAAAACATTCAGTACTTC.